Below are 7 T cell receptor beta chains sequenced from a single sample in a study of shared clonotypes between healthy human individuals. Assay: immunoSEQ multiplex PCR; the TCRdb copy retains only in-frame clones and omits some. Seen here are roughly 2,500,000 clones, over 85% observed once, and the top ten hold more than 0.35%. The sequenced sample was naive CD4+ T cells from PBMCs. Subset reported: CD45RA+ positively selected. These receptors were obtained from a man between 18 and 35 years old in good health. Some clones in this sample may be carry-over from other donors' samples.

This clone showed up just once. V gene TRBV2 combines with J gene TRBJ1-2; 9 bases align to TRBD1. Germline V gene data show CDR1 as SNHLY and CDR2 as FYNNEI. The CDR3 sequence is 12 residues long. J gave up 13 bases and V 3 bases, and 6 bases lay outside the gene matches. The CDR3 is CASSDRDRVFTF. The CDR3 DNA reads as TGTGCCAGCAGTGACAGGGACAGGGTATTCACCTTC.

The V and J genes are TRBV6-6 and TRBJ2-5; D is possibly TRBD1 or TRBD2 (6 bases each). This CDR3 contains 15 residues. The germline V and J ends were trimmed by 5 bases and 4 bases, with 17 bases remaining between them. CDR1 is MNHNY, CDR2 SVGAGI, per germline (reference sequence). This chain's CDR3 is CASSTGAWVLETQYF. The DNA of the CDR3 is TGTGCCAGCAGTACGGGGGCGTGGGTTTTAGAGACCCAGTACTTC.

The rearrangement links TRBV28 to TRBJ2-7, with 8 bases aligning to TRBD1. Per germline, CDR1 MDHEN and CDR2 SYDVKM. Unmatched junction bases numbered 9, after V lost 0 bases and J lost 5 bases. The CDR3 sequence is 16 residues long. The CDR3 nucleotides are TGTGCCAGCAGTTTATGGTTTGTGGACAGGGAGAACGAGCAGTACTTC. It is translated as CASSLWFVDRENEQYF.

V and J are TRBV5-1 and TRBJ2-5, with D possibly called TRBD1 or TRBD2 (5 bases each). The J call is uncertain, as TRBJ2-7 better fits the DNA end. This CDR3 has 14 residues. Germline CDR1 SGHRS, CDR2 YFSETQ. CDR3 nucleotide sequence: TGCGCCAGCAGCATCCGGGACCGAGACTACGAGCAGTACTTC. Residues: CASSIRDRDYEQYF.

This clone was seen only once. The sample contains more than one DNA sequence encoding this CDR3. The chain combines TRBV18 with TRBJ2-5; D may be TRBD1 or TRBD2 (5 bases each). The V end was cut by 3 bases, the J end by 1 base, with 6 bases between. The CDR3 has 13 amino acids. Germline CDR1 and CDR2: KGHSH and LQKENI. Here the CDR3 reads CASSPGGQETQYF. The CDR3 DNA reads as TGTGCCAGCTCACCTGGGGGCCAAGAGACCCAGTACTTC.

The V and J genes are TRBV11-2 and TRBJ2-1; 7 positions match TRBD1. The CDR3 length is 14 residues. The V and J ends lost 5 bases and 15 bases, in that order; junction bases with no gene match: 16. The germline V gene encodes CDR1 SGHAT and CDR2 FQNNGV. CDR3 sequence reads: CASSTTAGTAVLFF. The CDR3 DNA reads TGTGCCAGCAGCACCACTGCCGGGACAGCCGTGTTGTTCTTC. The full variable domain, with the rest looked up from reference TRBV11-2 and TRBJ2-1, is EAGVAQSPRYKIIEKRQSVAFWCNPISGHATLYWYQQILGQGPKLLIQFQNNGVVDDSQLPKDRFSAERLKGVDSTLKIQPAKLEDSAVYLCASSTTAGTAVLFFGPGTRLTVL.

This clone was seen just once. Distinct nucleotide sequences in the sample also encode this CDR3. The V gene is TRBV9, the J gene TRBJ2-1; D perhaps matches TRBD2 (5 bases). Trimming cost V 0 bases and J 9 bases, with 7 bases left between them. The CDR3 runs to 12 residues. The germline gives CDR1 SGDLS, CDR2 YYNGEE. CDR3 amino acids: CASSVVEGEQFF. CDR3 DNA sequence: TGTGCCAGCAGCGTAGTAGAGGGTGAGCAGTTCTTC. The full variable domain, with the rest looked up from reference TRBV9 and TRBJ2-1, is DSGVTQTPKHLITATGQRVTLRCSPRSGDLSVYWYQQSLDQGLQFLIQYYNGEERAKGNILERFSAQQFPDLHSELNLSSLELGDSALYFCASSVVEGEQFFGPGTRLTVL.